The TCR beta chain described here comes from a study of cytomegalovirus exposure and HLA in healthy donors. Looking at the study overall: Of over 300 genotyped donors, roughly 81% clustered with self-reported Caucasian donors. Study results and limitations: A later analysis reportedly found that, within productive TCRs, an Asian-associated ancestry cluster had fewer N-insertions than the mean observed across the roughly 610 donors. In a later analysis, several top co-occurrence clusters appeared linked to parvovirus B19, influenza, CMV and Epstein-Barr virus. Associated with cytomegalovirus, according to the listing, were 150 to 200 TCR beta chains.

Concerning this clone itself: Antigen: not known.

Germline values: CDR1 ENHRY, CDR2 SYGVKD. V lost 3 bases and J lost 8; bases outside the gene matches: 8. This CDR3 spans 14 amino acids. The PCR had 60 Vbeta and 13 Jbeta primers. Profiled with immunoSEQ multiplex PCR; TCRdb holds only in-frame clones, not every one. The sample lists about 130,000 clones; around 70% were seen once. The chain is built from TRBV10-3 and TRBJ1-2, with TRBD1 matching 8 bases. The source is a man aged 25 to 45 in good health and CMV-seronegative. Specimen: PBMCs. DNA for the CDR3: TGTGCCATCAGTGATCGGGACAGGCTCGTAGGCTACACCTTC. This translates into CAISDRDRLVGYTF.